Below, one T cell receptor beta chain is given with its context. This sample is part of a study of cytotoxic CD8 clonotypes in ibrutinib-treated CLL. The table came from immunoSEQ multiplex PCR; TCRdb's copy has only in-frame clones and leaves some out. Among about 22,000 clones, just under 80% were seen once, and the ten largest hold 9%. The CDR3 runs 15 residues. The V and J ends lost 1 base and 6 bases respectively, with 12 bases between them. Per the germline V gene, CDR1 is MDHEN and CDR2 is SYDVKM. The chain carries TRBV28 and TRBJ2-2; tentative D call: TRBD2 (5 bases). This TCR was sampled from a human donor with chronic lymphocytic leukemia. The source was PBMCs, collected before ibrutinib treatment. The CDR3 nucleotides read TGTGCCAGCAGTTTATATGGTCGGGGTGCCGGGGAGCTGTTTTTT. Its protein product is CASSLYGRGAGELFF.